This T cell receptor (beta chain) emerged from a study of cytomegalovirus exposure and HLA in healthy donors. The PCR was carried out with 60 Vbeta primers and 13 Jbeta primers. The repertoire was sequenced with immunoSEQ multiplex PCR; TCRdb's copy has only in-frame clones and lacks some. The table records approximately 88,000 clones, under 85% of them present only once. Unmatched junction bases numbered 5, after V lost 5 bases and J lost 3 bases. Germline-derived CDR1 and CDR2 are SGHAT and FQDESV (reference sequence). The CDR3 runs to 14 residues. The chain couples TRBV11-1 to TRBJ2-3; TRBD1 agrees at 7 bases. Sequencing was carried out using PBMCs. The source is a man aged 50-60 years in good health and CMV-seropositive. This chain's CDR3 is CASSATGATDTQYF. CDR3 in DNA: TGTGCCAGCAGCGCCACAGGGGCAACAGATACGCAGTATTTT.